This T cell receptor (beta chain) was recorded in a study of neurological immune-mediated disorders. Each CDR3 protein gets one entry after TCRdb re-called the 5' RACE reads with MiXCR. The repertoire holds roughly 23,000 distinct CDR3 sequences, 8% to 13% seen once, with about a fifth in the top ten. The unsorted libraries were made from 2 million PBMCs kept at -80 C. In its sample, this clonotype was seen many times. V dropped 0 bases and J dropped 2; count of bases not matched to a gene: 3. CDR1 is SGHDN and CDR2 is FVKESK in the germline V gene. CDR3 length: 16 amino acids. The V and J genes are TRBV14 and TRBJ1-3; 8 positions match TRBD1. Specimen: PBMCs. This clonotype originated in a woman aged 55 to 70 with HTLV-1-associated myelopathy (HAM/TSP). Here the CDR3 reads CASSQEGQGAGNTIYF. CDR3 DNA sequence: TGTGCCAGCAGCCAAGAAGGACAGGGTGCTGGAAACACCATATATTTT.